This TCR beta chain was obtained from a study of blood T cell repertoires in COVID-19. At the level of the study: COVID-19 samples, acute and convalescent, were from the United States, Italy and Spain. T cells, B-cell-depleted T cells, or PBMCs provided the cDNA or gDNA that served as material.

In the authors' methods: Scientists estimated how many nucleated cells there were by amplifying reference gene primers. TCRdb's copy holds only in-frame clones and misses some; the assay was immunoSEQ multiplex PCR. For V, J and clone size, that table is used; D and trimming come from the DNA. The sample lists 250,000 to 400,000 clones; 90% were seen once. The receptor comes from a woman aged 25 to 45 with COVID-19, enrolled during active disease. The sequencing sample was made of peripheral blood.

This CDR3 reads CASSQEAGYSGYTF. For the CDR3, the DNA is TGTGCCAGCAGCCAAGAGGCAGGGTACTCTGGCTACACCTTC. The chain uses TRBV3-1 (or the pseudogene TRBV3-2) and TRBJ1-2, with D maybe TRBD1 (5 bases). The CDR3 is 14 residues long. Looked up from germline, CDR1 is LGHDT and CDR2 is YNNKEL (reference sequence). V was clipped by 0 bases and J by 7 bases, with 12 bases between them.